Listed below are T cell receptor beta chains from one sample, sequenced in a study of blood T cell repertoires in COVID-19. The table came from immunoSEQ multiplex PCR; TCRdb's copy has only in-frame clones and leaves some out. The sample shows 150,000 to 200,000 clones, around 81% of them seen only once. Material for sequencing was peripheral blood. These receptors came from a man between 65 and 79 years old who had recovered from COVID-19. Each CDR3 is given with its conserved first and last residue. Each record gives: V gene, CDR3 length, J gene, CDR3 protein.

V gene: TRBV7-9; CDR3 length: 16; J gene: TRBJ2-7; CDR3 protein: CASSLDFGTVLSEQYF
V gene: TRBV7-6; CDR3 length: 17; J gene: TRBJ1-1; CDR3 protein: CASSSSLITGMNTEAFF
V gene: TRBV7-9; CDR3 length: 13; J gene: TRBJ2-2; CDR3 protein: CASSPQGAGELFF
V gene: TRBV9; CDR3 length: 14; J gene: TRBJ1-2; CDR3 protein: CASSAGQGDYGYTF
V gene: TRBV3-1/TRBV3-2; CDR3 length: 15; J gene: TRBJ2-7; CDR3 protein: CASSPATGRRYEQYF
V gene: TRBV5-1; CDR3 length: 16; J gene: TRBJ2-5; CDR3 protein: CASSFQGARIQETQYF
V gene: TRBV20-1; CDR3 length: 13; J gene: TRBJ1-5; CDR3 protein: CSASWDRNQPQHF
V gene: TRBV4-2; CDR3 length: 17; J gene: TRBJ2-1; CDR3 protein: CASSQDGVAGEGTAQFF
V gene: TRBV5-1; CDR3 length: 16; J gene: TRBJ1-1; CDR3 protein: CASSLGQGRMNTEAFF
V gene: TRBV28; CDR3 length: 13; J gene: TRBJ2-7; CDR3 protein: CASRGGSSYEQYF
V gene: TRBV28; CDR3 length: 14; J gene: TRBJ1-5; CDR3 protein: CASSLKRDNQPQHF
V gene: TRBV7-2; CDR3 length: 19; J gene: TRBJ2-1; CDR3 protein: CASSSVRGTGGYSNNEQFF
V gene: TRBV10-1; CDR3 length: 14; J gene: TRBJ2-1; CDR3 protein: CASGEGQLGNEQFF
V gene: TRBV11-2; CDR3 length: 14; J gene: TRBJ1-3; CDR3 protein: CASSLGSSGNTIYF
V gene: TRBV28; CDR3 length: 13; J gene: TRBJ1-2; CDR3 protein: CASSSGQSYGYTF
V gene: TRBV10-2; CDR3 length: 13; J gene: TRBJ2-5; CDR3 protein: CASRISGDETQYF
V gene: TRBV5-1; CDR3 length: 13; J gene: TRBJ2-1; CDR3 protein: CASSSGPSGEQFF
V gene: TRBV6-1; CDR3 length: 15; J gene: TRBJ2-2; CDR3 protein: CASSESRLAGGELFF
V gene: TRBV27; CDR3 length: 14; J gene: TRBJ1-5; CDR3 protein: CATTTGVNNQPQHF
V gene: TRBV20-1; CDR3 length: 11; J gene: TRBJ2-7; CDR3 protein: CSAETSYEQYF
V gene: TRBV9; CDR3 length: 18; J gene: TRBJ2-3; CDR3 protein: CASSVGGSLVASTDTQYF
V gene: TRBV5-1; CDR3 length: 14; J gene: TRBJ2-1; CDR3 protein: CASSWTSGSEEQFF
V gene: TRBV7-8; CDR3 length: 17; J gene: TRBJ1-3; CDR3 protein: CASSPRGDRVPGNTIYF
V gene: TRBV27; CDR3 length: 13; J gene: TRBJ1-1; CDR3 protein: CASSLRGLTEAFF
V gene: TRBV14; CDR3 length: 15; J gene: TRBJ2-3; CDR3 protein: CASSRGDPHTDTQYF
V gene: TRBV7-6; CDR3 length: 16; J gene: TRBJ2-2; CDR3 protein: CASSRLGQADTGELFF
V gene: TRBV19; CDR3 length: 14; J gene: TRBJ2-7; CDR3 protein: CASSTGTIAYEQYF
V gene: TRBV2; CDR3 length: 14; J gene: TRBJ2-3; CDR3 protein: CAFQAFSSTDTQYF
V gene: TRBV4-3; CDR3 length: 14; J gene: TRBJ1-2; CDR3 protein: CASSQGDRRYGYTF
V gene: TRBV24-1; CDR3 length: 14; J gene: TRBJ2-7; CDR3 protein: CATQDRDPPYEQYF
V gene: TRBV7-9; CDR3 length: 17; J gene: TRBJ2-3; CDR3 protein: CASSLVVYGTSTDTQYF
V gene: TRBV28; CDR3 length: 13; J gene: TRBJ1-2; CDR3 protein: CASSFNREYGYTF
V gene: TRBV24-1; CDR3 length: 15; J gene: TRBJ2-1; CDR3 protein: CATSDAADYNNEQFF
V gene: TRBV6-5; CDR3 length: 14; J gene: TRBJ1-2; CDR3 protein: CASSPNRGGYGYTF
V gene: TRBV4-3; CDR3 length: 16; J gene: TRBJ2-7; CDR3 protein: CASSQETTSGSYEQYF
V gene: TRBV11-2; CDR3 length: 18; J gene: TRBJ2-7; CDR3 protein: CASSLGPLASGKPYEQYF
V gene: TRBV7-3; CDR3 length: 12; J gene: TRBJ2-3; CDR3 protein: CASSSGTDTQYF
V gene: TRBV7-9; CDR3 length: 15; J gene: TRBJ2-2; CDR3 protein: CASSMTSGDTGELFF
V gene: TRBV29-1; CDR3 length: 13; J gene: TRBJ1-3; CDR3 protein: CSVRTGAGNTIYF
V gene: TRBV5-1; CDR3 length: 12; J gene: TRBJ1-2; CDR3 protein: CASSLGAYGYTF
V gene: TRBV30; CDR3 length: 11; J gene: TRBJ1-1; CDR3 protein: CASNWNTEAFF
V gene: TRBV19; CDR3 length: 16; J gene: TRBJ2-1; CDR3 protein: CASSDRPDSSYNEQFF
V gene: TRBV5-4; CDR3 length: 16; J gene: TRBJ1-6; CDR3 protein: CASSLDVSPTVSPLHF
V gene: TRBV6-5; CDR3 length: 14; J gene: TRBJ2-3; CDR3 protein: CASLKTGNTDTQYF
V gene: TRBV9; CDR3 length: 15; J gene: TRBJ2-5; CDR3 protein: CASSVVAGGQETQYF
V gene: TRBV5-8; CDR3 length: 17; J gene: TRBJ2-6; CDR3 protein: CASSLETGVSGANVLTF
V gene: TRBV2; CDR3 length: 15; J gene: TRBJ2-1; CDR3 protein: CASLQTSGRHNEQFF
V gene: TRBV7-2; CDR3 length: 16; J gene: TRBJ2-1; CDR3 protein: CASSLGSGGLINEQFF
V gene: TRBV7-6; CDR3 length: 15; J gene: TRBJ2-5; CDR3 protein: CASSLAAGSRETQYF